The next 20 T cell receptor beta chains were all read from a single sample in a study of blood T cell repertoires in COVID-19. TCRdb's table, derived via immunoSEQ multiplex PCR, lists solely in-frame clones and lacks some. The repertoire holds about 170,000 clones, with more than 70% as singletons. The sample consisted of peripheral blood. These receptors were obtained from a woman in her 70s who had recovered from COVID-19.

This clone was detected many times. The J gene is TRBJ2-5, the V gene TRBV19; 8 bases map to TRBD1. The CDR3 is 15 amino acids. Germline lookup yields CDR1 LNHDA and CDR2 SQIVND (reference sequence). V lost 1 base and J lost 5; bases outside the gene matches: 6. The CDR3 loop is CASSIAAGGGETQYF. CDR3 DNA sequence: TGTGCCAGTAGTATAGCGGCAGGGGGCGGGGAGACCCAGTACTTC.

The J gene is TRBJ1-5, the V gene TRBV7-8, with D maybe TRBD1 (5 bases). Looked up from germline, CDR1 is SGHVS and CDR2 is FQNEAQ. V was pared by 5 bases and J by 4 bases, with 12 bases between. The CDR3 runs 14 residues. The CDR3 DNA reads TGTGCCAGCAGCCGTGACAGCCATAATCAGCCCCAGCATTTT. This codes for CASSRDSHNQPQHF.

This chain connects TRBV9 to TRBJ2-3, with 9 bases identical to TRBD2. Germline-derived CDR1 and CDR2 are SGDLS and YYNGEE. The V gene end was trimmed by 4 bases and the J gene end by 0 bases; junction bases not matched to a gene: 6. The CDR3 sequence is 16 residues long. The CDR3 bases are TGTGCCAGCAGCCCCCGCGGGAGGGAGAGCACAGATACGCAGTATTTT. It translates to CASSPRGRESTDTQYF.

This clone has only a few counts. This chain uses TRBV2 with TRBJ1-6, with TRBD1 as a possible D gene (6 bases). CDR3 length: 15 amino acids. Deletions cut 8 bases from V and 6 bases from J, with 17 bases between. Germline V CDR1 and CDR2: SNHLY, FYNNEI. The CDR3 coding sequence is TGTGCCAGCGGGGGGAGCGGGGGGCTTAATTCACCCCTCCACTTT. This translates into CASGGSGGLNSPLHF.

The J gene is TRBJ2-1, the V gene TRBV5-1, with 11 bases lining up with TRBD2. J gave up 3 bases and V 0 bases, and 8 bases lay outside the gene matches. CDR3 size: 18 residues. Germline loops: CDR1 SGHRS, CDR2 YFSETQ. CDR3 residues: CASSLGPGGLAGYNEQFF. CDR3 coding DNA: TGCGCCAGCAGCTTGGGACCCGGCGGACTAGCGGGCTACAATGAGCAGTTCTTC.

To note about this clone: One junction end does not reproduce the germline sequence, and a read error may be involved. This chain links TRBV6-2 or TRBV6-3 with TRBJ2-7; D may be TRBD2 (6 bases). The CDR3 has 13 amino acids. Per germline, CDR1 MNHEY and CDR2 SVGEGT. The CDR3 is CASSYSSGYGQYF. CDR3 nucleotide sequence: TGTGCCAGCAGTTATTCCAGCGGGTACGGGCAGTACTTC.

The chain joins TRBV10-3 to TRBJ1-6; 8 bases agree with TRBD1. Germline CDR1 ENHRY, CDR2 SYGVKD. J lost 10 bases, V lost 3 bases, and 8 bases had no gene match. This CDR3 region has 15 residues. CDR3 protein: CAISDRGPPGSPLHF. The CDR3 DNA sequence: TGTGCCATCAGTGACAGGGGGCCCCCGGGGTCACCCCTCCACTTT.

This chain uses TRBV18 with TRBJ1-6; 7 positions agree with TRBD1. The CDR3 is 14 amino acids. Germline CDR1 reads KGHSH; CDR2 reads LQKENI. V trimming: 3 bases; J trimming: 11 bases; junction bases outside the gene matches: 7. The CDR3: CASSPTQGTAPLHF. The CDR3 nucleotides are TGTGCCAGCTCACCGACGCAGGGGACAGCACCCCTCCACTTT.

J is TRBJ2-5 and V is TRBV28; D uncertain. Germline loops: CDR1 MDHEN, CDR2 SYDVKM. This CDR3 is 13 amino acids long. V was pared by 5 bases and J by 1 base, with 8 bases between. CDR3 protein: CASSRPGQETQYF. The CDR3 bases are TGTGCCAGCAGTCGCCCCGGCCAAGAGACCCAGTACTTC.

This clone was observed once. The chain uses TRBV5-5 and TRBJ1-4, with 10 bases lining up with TRBD1. V trimming: 0 bases; J trimming: 2 bases; junction bases outside the gene matches: 7. Germline CDR1 SGHKS, CDR2 YYEKEE (reference sequence). The CDR3 consists of 18 residues. The CDR3 loop reads CASSLAGTGEGTNEKLFF. In DNA, the CDR3 is TGTGCCAGCAGCTTGGCCGGGACAGGGGAGGGGACTAATGAAAAACTGTTTTTT.

The rearrangement uses TRBV6-1 and TRBJ2-1; TRBD1 aligns across 7 bases. The V segment lost 1 base and the J segment 4 bases; nucleotides outside the gene matches: 7. There are 16 residues in the CDR3. Looked up from germline, CDR1 is MNHNS and CDR2 is SASEGT. CDR3 protein: CASSEGVGDRYNEQFF. DNA for the CDR3: TGTGCCAGCAGTGAAGGGGTTGGGGACAGATACAATGAGCAGTTCTTC.

The V gene is TRBV3-1 (or the pseudogene TRBV3-2), the J gene TRBJ1-2; TRBD1 matches at 9 bases. V lost 3 bases, J lost 5 bases, and 4 bases stayed unmatched. Germline values: CDR1 LGHDT, CDR2 YNNKEL (reference sequence). The CDR3 covers 14 residues. The CDR3, as DNA: TGTGCCAGCAGCCAGGAGACAGGGGGTTATGGCTACACCTTC. Translating it yields CASSQETGGYGYTF.

J is TRBJ1-4 and V is TRBV2; possibly TRBD1 for D (5 bases). Germline CDR1 SNHLY, CDR2 FYNNEI. The CDR3 consists of 14 residues. Trimming took 6 bases from V and 6 from J, leaving 14 bases between them. The CDR3 DNA reads as TGTGCCAGCAGGGGGGGGGTATGGGATGAAAAACTGTTTTTT. Translating gives CASRGGVWDEKLFF.

V is TRBV6-6 and J is TRBJ2-1; 7 nucleotides align to TRBD1. Losses at the gene ends were 2 bases for V and 6 bases for J; bases not matched to a gene: 7. This CDR3 is 15 amino acids long. Germline loops: CDR1 MNHNY, CDR2 SVGAGI (reference sequence). CDR3 loop: CASSYGVRGSNEQFF. The CDR3 nucleotides read TGTGCCAGCAGTTACGGCGTCAGGGGGTCCAATGAGCAGTTCTTC.

The rearrangement uses TRBV5-1 and TRBJ1-4; D possibly corresponds to TRBD1 (6 bases). In germline, CDR1 is SGHRS, CDR2 YFSETQ. This CDR3 spans 14 amino acids. V was pared by 5 bases and J by 8 bases, with 16 bases between. This CDR3 reads CASRIQGLSEKLFF. Here the CDR3 DNA reads TGCGCCAGCAGGATACAGGGACTAAGCGAAAAACTGTTTTTT.

This clone was seen once. V usage is TRBV9 and J usage is TRBJ1-3; D is possibly TRBD1 (6 bases). Germline-derived CDR1 and CDR2 are SGDLS and YYNGEE. V was shortened by 0 bases and J by 4 bases, with 14 bases between the two germline ends. The CDR3 contains 16 residues. The DNA for the CDR3 is TGTGCCAGCAGCGTAGGTGCAGGGGCGGTGGGAAACACCATATATTTT. Encoded protein: CASSVGAGAVGNTIYF.

CDR3: CASSVGGRGEKLFF. The CDR3, as DNA: TGTGCCAGCAGCGTAGGGGGGAGGGGTGAAAAACTGTTTTTT. The chain links TRBV9 to TRBJ1-4; D possibly corresponds to TRBD1 (5 bases). The CDR3 is made up of 14 amino acids. Germline assignment: CDR1 SGDLS and CDR2 YYNGEE. Trimming removed 0 bases at V and 7 bases at J, with 10 bases between.

The genes are TRBV28 and TRBJ1-5, with TRBD1 identical over 7 bases. After removal of 5 bases from V and 9 bases from J, the junction contained 13 bases not matched to a gene. CDR1 and CDR2 (germline): MDHEN, SYDVKM. The CDR3 sequence is 15 residues long. CDR3 nucleotides: TGTGCCAGCAGTACCACTACAGGGGCTCTCAGGCCCCAGCATTTT. Translated, it gives CASSTTTGALRPQHF. The complete variable domain, with remaining parts taken from reference TRBV28 and TRBJ1-5, reads DVKVTQSSRYLVKRTGEKVFLECVQDMDHENMFWYRQDPGLGLRLIYFSYDVKMKEKGDIPEGYSVSREKKERFSLILESASTNQTSMYLCASSTTTGALRPQHFGDGTRLSIL.

The CDR3 here is CASSPRQGDWRTGELFF. The CDR3 coding sequence is TGTGCCAGCAGCCCCCGACAGGGAGATTGGAGGACCGGGGAGCTGTTTTTT. The rearrangement uses TRBV9 and TRBJ2-2, with TRBD1 matching 7 bases. This CDR3 comprises 17 residues. V gave up 4 bases and J gave up 5 bases; unmatched junction bases: 14. CDR1 is SGDLS, CDR2 YYNGEE, per germline. Full variable domain (rest looked up from reference TRBV9 and TRBJ2-2): DSGVTQTPKHLITATGQRVTLRCSPRSGDLSVYWYQQSLDQGLQFLIQYYNGEERAKGNILERFSAQQFPDLHSELNLSSLELGDSALYFCASSPRQGDWRTGELFFGEGSRLTVL.

This chain links TRBV7-9 with TRBJ1-4, with D possibly TRBD1 on 6 matching bases. The CDR3 has 13 residues. Trimming left V 5 bases short and J 8 bases short, with 12 bases between. Germline V lookup: CDR1 SEHNR, CDR2 FQNEAQ (reference sequence). Here the CDR3 DNA reads TGTGCCAGCAGCCCCGGTGGGGGCGAAAAACTGTTTTTT. This gives the protein CASSPGGGEKLFF.